Presented here are 25 T cell receptor beta chains from one specimen sequenced in a study of neurological immune-mediated disorders. TCRdb reanalysed the 5' RACE reads using MiXCR and keeps one entry per CDR3 protein. The sample includes 77,000 or so distinct CDR3 sequences, around 9.9% of them seen just once. The source material was PBMCs. These receptors all come from a man aged 50-59 years in good health.

This clonotype was seen at least ten times. DNA of the CDR3: TGTGCCAGCGCACCGACTAGCGGCATGGGAGGTAGCACAGATACGCAGTATTTT. Its translation: CASAPTSGMGGSTDTQYF. The gene calls are TRBV21-1 and TRBJ2-3; the DNA was not used to check the table's D call, TRBD2. TRBV21-1 is deemed a pseudogene. This CDR3 comprises 18 residues.

This clonotype occurred many times. Mismatch with germline at one junction end may stem from a read error. This CDR3 reads CASAATDPTLF. The CDR3 DNA reads as TGCGCCAGCGCCGCGACAGACCCGACGCTCTTT. This chain links TRBV5-1 with TRBJ1-1, with a tentative D call TRBD1 (5 bases). Germline lookup yields CDR1 SGHRS and CDR2 YFSETQ. CDR3 length equals 11 residues.

This clonotype was counted many times. CDR3 in amino acids: CASSLGVSNEKLFF. The DNA of the CDR3 is TGTGCCAGCAGCTTAGGGGTCTCTAATGAAAAACTGTTTTTT. V usage is TRBV7-2 and J usage is TRBJ1-4, with unresolved D. V was trimmed by 1 base and J by 3 bases, leaving 6 bases between them. This CDR3 has 14 residues. Per germline, CDR1 SGHTA and CDR2 FQGNSA.

This clonotype was seen at least ten times. The J gene is TRBJ2-2, the V gene TRBV12-3 or TRBV12-4, with D possibly being TRBD1 (6 bases). The CDR3 contains 15 residues. Trimming removed 3 bases from V and 0 bases from J, with 8 bases in between. The CDR3 DNA reads TGTGCCAGCAGTTTTCAGGGGCCGAACACCGGGGAGCTGTTTTTT. It translates to CASSFQGPNTGELFF.

The rearrangement joins TRBV20-1 to TRBJ2-7, with a tentative D call TRBD1 (8 bases). Trimming cost V 5 bases and J 4 bases, with 18 bases left between them. The CDR3 contains 14 residues. Germline-derived CDR1 and CDR2 are DFQATT and SNEGSKA (reference sequence). The CDR3 loop is CSAGRDRKFYEQYF. The CDR3 nucleotides are TGCAGTGCTGGGAGGGACAGGAAATTTTACGAGCAGTACTTC.

In this sample, this clonotype turned up many times. The chain employs TRBV20-1 and TRBJ2-7; D gene unclear. This CDR3 has 11 residues. V shed 8 bases and J shed 2 bases, with 10 bases lying between them. Germline V gene data show CDR1 as DFQATT and CDR2 as SNEGSKA (reference sequence). This CDR3 is CSPKDTYEQYF. CDR3 DNA: TGCAGTCCTAAAGACACCTACGAGCAGTACTTC.

This clonotype was counted at least ten times. This chain joins TRBV20-1 and TRBJ2-3, with TRBD2 matching 8 bases. The CDR3 consists of 16 residues. The V segment lost 5 bases and the J segment 2 bases; nucleotides outside the gene matches: 12. CDR1 and CDR2 from the germline V gene are DFQATT and SNEGSKA (reference sequence). CDR3 sequence reads: CSASTTSGSYTDTQYF. CDR3 bases: TGCAGTGCTTCGACTACTAGCGGCTCATACACAGATACGCAGTATTTT.

The CDR3 nucleotides are TGTGCCAGCAGCCAAGAGTTCGGACGGGATCTCAATCAGCCCCAGCATTTT. Translation gives CASSQEFGRDLNQPQHF. J is TRBJ1-5 and V is TRBV3-1; D is unresolved. Trimming took 0 bases from V and 3 from J, leaving 15 bases between them. CDR1 and CDR2 (germline): LGHDT, YNNKEL (reference sequence). CDR3 length: 17 amino acids.

This clonotype was seen repeatedly, ten times or more. This chain connects TRBV10-3 to TRBJ2-3; TRBD1 or TRBD2 may be the D gene (5 bases each). The CDR3 loop spans 16 amino acids. Trimming removed 0 bases from V and 4 bases from J, with 14 bases in between. Germline CDR1 reads ENHRY; CDR2 reads SYGVKD. CDR3: CAISESWGPSSDTQYF. The CDR3 nucleotides are TGTGCCATCAGTGAGTCTTGGGGACCCTCTTCAGATACGCAGTATTTT.

This clonotype was observed many times. The chain uses TRBV20-1 and TRBJ2-3; tentatively, D is TRBD2 (6 bases). CDR1 and CDR2 (germline): DFQATT, SNEGSKA (reference sequence). The CDR3 contains 15 residues. The V end lost 2 bases, the J end lost 0 bases, and 12 bases lay between the germline ends. In nucleotides, the CDR3 is TGCAGTGCTAGATCCGATAGCGGAAGCACAGATACGCAGTATTTT. Its protein is CSARSDSGSTDTQYF.

At least ten counts were recorded for this clonotype. The J gene is TRBJ2-5, the V gene TRBV7-6; D unresolved. Trimming pared 2 bases from V and 7 bases from J, leaving 14 bases between. The germline gives CDR1 SGHVS, CDR2 FNYEAQ. CDR3 length: 14 amino acids. CDR3 sequence: CASSLSMGFGTQYF. The DNA for the CDR3 is TGTGCCAGCAGCTTATCCATGGGGTTCGGGACCCAGTACTTC.

This clonotype was counted at least ten times. In DNA, the CDR3 is TGTGCCAGCAGCTTCCGGGACAGGGGTAATTCACCCCTCCACTTT. As protein: CASSFRDRGNSPLHF. This chain connects TRBV5-5 to TRBJ1-6, with 10 bases fitting TRBD1. Germline CDR1 reads SGHKS; CDR2 reads YYEKEE (reference sequence). J gave up 6 bases and V 2 bases, and 2 bases lay outside the gene matches. This CDR3 has 15 residues.

This clonotype was recorded many times. The chain joins TRBV29-1 to TRBJ2-7; 9 nucleotides agree with TRBD1. CDR3 length: 13 amino acids. V gave up 6 bases and J gave up 0 bases; unmatched junction bases: 3. CDR1 is SQVTM and CDR2 is ANQGSEA in the germline V gene. DNA of the CDR3: TGCAGCGTATCGGGACAGGGCTCCTACGAGCAGTACTTC. Protein: CSVSGQGSYEQYF.

This clonotype was counted many times. The rearrangement links TRBV28 to TRBJ2-7; tentatively, D is TRBD1 (6 bases). In germline, CDR1 is MDHEN, CDR2 SYDVKM. The CDR3 has 14 residues. V was cut by 3 bases and J by 2 bases, with 11 bases left in between. This CDR3 is CASSFVQGAYEQYF. CDR3 sequence (DNA): TGTGCCAGCAGTTTCGTACAGGGAGCCTACGAGCAGTACTTC.

This clonotype was found many times. CDR3 in DNA: TGTGCCAGCAGCTTTGCCAGCGGGGTCAACACCGGGGAGCTGTTTTTT. Translated: CASSFASGVNTGELFF. V usage is TRBV7-2 and J usage is TRBJ2-2; 7 bases fit TRBD2. The junction had 6 bases not matched to a gene; V was cut back by 3 bases and J by 2 bases. Germline CDR1 is SGHTA and CDR2 is FQGNSA. The CDR3 is made up of 16 amino acids.

The chain couples TRBV7-2 to TRBJ1-6, with a possible D match to TRBD1 (5 bases). Looked up from germline, CDR1 is SGHTA and CDR2 is FQGNSA. V shed 5 bases and J shed 9 bases, with 14 bases lying between them. The CDR3 is 14 residues long. The CDR3 DNA follows: TGTGCCAGCAGCCAACTCTGGGGGGTTTCACCCCTCCACTTT. Amino acid sequence: CASSQLWGVSPLHF.

This clonotype was recorded at least ten times. This chain links TRBV7-2 with TRBJ2-5; 7 bases are a match to TRBD1. Unmatched junction bases numbered 5, after V lost 5 bases and J lost 2 bases. There are 14 residues in the CDR3. Looked up from germline, CDR1 is SGHTA and CDR2 is FQGNSA. This CDR3 is CASSPDRAQETQYF. The DNA for the CDR3 is TGTGCCAGCAGCCCCGACAGGGCTCAAGAGACCCAGTACTTC.

Of note for this clonotype: A much more abundant neighbour one base away suggests this may be a read error. The chain joins TRBV7-2 to TRBJ2-1; 11 bases fit TRBD1. Germline-derived CDR1 and CDR2 are SGHTA and FQGNSA. There are 15 residues in the CDR3. CDR3 loop: CASSPRTGGRDEKFF. The DNA of the CDR3 is TGTGCCAGCAGCCCTAGGACAGGGGGCAGGGATGAGAAGTTCTTC.

This clonotype was counted ten times or more. The V gene is TRBV5-1, the J gene TRBJ2-7; a weak D match, TRBD2 (6 bases). Germline CDR1 and CDR2: SGHRS and YFSETQ. V lost 2 bases to trimming and J lost 0 bases, with 12 bases between them. The CDR3 runs to 15 residues. CDR3 in amino acids: CASSFLRDSSYEQYF. The DNA of the CDR3 is TGCGCCAGCAGCTTCCTCCGGGACTCCTCCTACGAGCAGTACTTC.

This clonotype was observed at least ten times. This chain uses TRBV6-1 with TRBJ1-2; no reliable D call. Germline CDR1 MNHNS, CDR2 SASEGT. This CDR3 spans 13 amino acids. Between the trimmed V and J ends, which lost 2 bases and 8 bases, there was a span of 12 bases. CDR3 loop: CASSERFEGGYTF. CDR3 DNA sequence: TGTGCCAGCAGTGAACGTTTCGAGGGAGGCTACACCTTC.

A remark on this clonotype: A much larger clone lies a single base off, so this may be a read error. The V gene is TRBV18, the J gene TRBJ2-3, with 8 bases that match TRBD1. This CDR3 region has 14 residues. The germline gives CDR1 KGHSH, CDR2 LQKENI. With 8 bases clipped from V and 3 bases from J, the junction kept 7 bases outside the gene matches. CDR3 in amino acids: CASLDRGATDTQYF. The CDR3 DNA follows: TGTGCCAGCCTAGACAGGGGTGCGACAGATACGCAGTATTTT. The full variable domain, rest sourced from reference TRBV18 and TRBJ2-3, is NAGVMQNPRHLVRRRGQEARLRCSPMKGHSHVYWYRQLPEEGLKFMVYLQKENIIDESGMPKERFSAEFPKEGPSILRIQQVVRGDSAAYFCASLDRGATDTQYFGPGTRLTVL.

At least ten counts were recorded for this clonotype. This sequence joins TRBV10-3 and TRBJ2-1; tentative D call: TRBD2 (6 bases). V was pared by 0 bases and J by 10 bases, with 10 bases between. The CDR3 covers 13 residues. CDR1 and CDR2 from the germline V gene are ENHRY and SYGVKD. CDR3 region: CAISESAGGEQFF. In nucleotides, the CDR3 is TGTGCCATCAGTGAGTCAGCGGGTGGGGAGCAGTTCTTC.

This clonotype was detected ten times or more. This rearrangement joins TRBV7-2 to TRBJ1-2; D is perhaps TRBD1 (5 bases). Germline CDR1 reads SGHTA; CDR2 reads FQGNSA. The CDR3 spans 15 residues. V was trimmed by 6 bases and J by 2 bases, leaving 16 bases between them. As DNA, the CDR3 is TGTGCCAGCAGTCGCCCGGGACGGATCAACTATGGCTACACCTTC. The encoded protein is CASSRPGRINYGYTF.

This clonotype was observed at least ten times. CDR3 sequence reads: CASSQDWLGYTF. The CDR3 DNA follows: TGTGCCAGCAGCCAAGATTGGCTGGGCTACACCTTC. The rearrangement links TRBV3-1 to TRBJ1-2; D uncertain. This CDR3 has 12 amino acids. Germline V CDR1 and CDR2: LGHDT, YNNKEL (reference sequence). V lost 0 bases, J lost 8 bases, and 7 bases lay in between.

At least ten counts were recorded for this clonotype. The chain joins TRBV12-3 or TRBV12-4 to TRBJ2-3, with a possible D match to TRBD1 (5 bases). The CDR3 length is 15 residues. Trimming took 6 bases from V and 4 from J, leaving 17 bases between them. The CDR3 reads CASRLGAPQADTQYF. DNA of the CDR3: TGTGCCAGCAGACTTGGGGCGCCGCAGGCAGATACGCAGTATTTT.